This T cell receptor beta chain came from a study of T cells in Graves' hyperthyroidism and ophthalmopathy. Amplified regions were TCR beta CDR3 sequences from RNA transcripts. Carried out on the TCR CDR3, a first-round RT-PCR used the HTBI primer set. TCRdb reanalysed the multiplex PCR reads using MiXCR and keeps one entry per CDR3 protein. The profile shows about 480,000 distinct CDR3 sequences, approximately 14% of them singletons. Graves' hyperthyroidism was deemed stable absent ophthalmopathy progression within 18 months. The study left out patients who had uncontrolled infection, other autoimmune disease, pregnancy or lactation. The study based diagnoses on clinical symptoms, serum thyroxine and TRAb, thyroid ultrasound and orbital computed tomography. The table lists this clonotype with a few counts. V was cut by 5 bases and J by 2 bases, with 10 bases left in between. Germline V gives CDR1 SGHRS, CDR2 YFSETQ. This CDR3 comprises 13 residues.

The chain carries TRBV5-1 and TRBJ2-5; no reliable D call. What was sequenced was blood. The source of this sequence is a woman in her late teens or twenties with Graves' hyperthyroidism. Here the CDR3 reads CASRWHSQETQYF. The DNA of the CDR3 is TGCGCCAGCAGGTGGCACTCTCAAGAGACCCAGTACTTC.